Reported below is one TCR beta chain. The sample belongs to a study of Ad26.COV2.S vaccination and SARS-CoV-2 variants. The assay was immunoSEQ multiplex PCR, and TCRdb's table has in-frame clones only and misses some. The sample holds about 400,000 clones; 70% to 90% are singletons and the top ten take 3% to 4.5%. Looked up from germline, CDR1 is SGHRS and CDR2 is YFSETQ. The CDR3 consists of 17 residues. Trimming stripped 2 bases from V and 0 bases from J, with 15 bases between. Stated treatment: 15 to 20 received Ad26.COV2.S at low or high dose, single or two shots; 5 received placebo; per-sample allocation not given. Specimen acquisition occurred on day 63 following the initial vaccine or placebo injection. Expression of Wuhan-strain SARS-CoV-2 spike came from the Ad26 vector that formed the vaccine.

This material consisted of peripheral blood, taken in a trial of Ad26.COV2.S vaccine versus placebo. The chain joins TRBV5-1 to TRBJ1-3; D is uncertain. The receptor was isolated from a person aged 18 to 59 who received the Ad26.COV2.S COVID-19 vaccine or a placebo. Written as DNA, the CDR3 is TGCGCCAGCAGCTTAGGTGGCCTACCATTCTCTGGAAACACCATATATTTT. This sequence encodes CASSLGGLPFSGNTIYF.